This is a list of T cell receptor beta chains from one sample in a study of CD4 T cells in relation to SARS-CoV-2 and coronaviruses. Sequencing was performed with immunoSEQ multiplex PCR; in TCRdb, only in-frame clones are kept and a portion is missing. The top ten clones hold more than 1.1% of a sample with under 70,000 clones, 86% of them seen once. The sample comprised memory CD4+ T cells from PBMCs. Source of these receptors: a human donor in good health. CDR3s include the opening cysteine and the closing phenylalanine or tryptophan. D genes are given only for firm matches. Where a row states a size, it is once, few, many or the class of an expanded clone; other rows omit it.

-,TRBV3-1/TRBV3-2,-,TRBJ2-2,TGTGCCTGCTCGAACCGCGGGGAGCTGTTTTTT,CACSNRGELFF
-,TRBV2,-,TRBJ1-2,TGTGCCAGCAGTGAAACAGGAAACTATGGCTACACCTTC,CASSETGNYGYTF
-,TRBV7-8,-,TRBJ1-1,TGTGCCAGCAGCTTAGAACAGTTCATGAACACTGAAGCTTTCTTT,CASSLEQFMNTEAFF
TRBD1,TRBV18,-,TRBJ2-4,TGTGCCAGCTCACGAGGACAGGGGGGCGAAAACATTCAGTACTTC,CASSRGQGGENIQYF
-,TRBV4-1,-,TRBJ1-6,TGCGCCAGCAGCCAAGAGGGAATGGGGGCTCCAAATTCACCCCTCCACTTT,CASSQEGMGAPNSPLHF
TRBD1,TRBV4-2,-,TRBJ1-5,TGTGCCAGCAGCCAAGGCGGACAGGGCCAGCCCCAGCATTTT,CASSQGGQGQPQHF
-,TRBV5-1,-,TRBJ2-7,TGCGCCAGCAGATACCAGGACTCCTACGAGCAGTACTTC,CASRYQDSYEQYF
TRBD2,TRBV7-2,-,TRBJ2-5,TGTGCCAGCAGCCGGACTAGCGGGGGGTACCAAGAGACCCAGTACTTC,CASSRTSGGYQETQYF
TRBD2,TRBV10-2,-,TRBJ2-2,TGCGCCAGCAGTGATGTTAGCGGGAGGCCCGGGGAGCTGTTTTTT,CASSDVSGRPGELFF
TRBD1,TRBV28,-,TRBJ2-4,TGTGCCAGCAGTGTCACAGGGGCTGGGGCCCAAAACATTCAGTACTTC,CASSVTGAGAQNIQYF
TRBD1,TRBV7-2,-,TRBJ1-1,TGTGCCAGCAGCTTAGTGGACAGGAGTTACACTGAAGCTTTCTTT,CASSLVDRSYTEAFF
-,TRBV7-9,few,TRBJ1-4,TGTGCCAGCAGAAAGAGACGGGGAGGTAATGAAAAACTGTTTTTT,CASRKRRGGNEKLFF
-,TRBV27,-,TRBJ2-3,TGTGCCAGCAGTTTATTTTCCCCGCTTAGCGGAGATACGCAGTATTTT,CASSLFSPLSGDTQYF
-,TRBV6-2/TRBV6-3,once,TRBJ2-1,TGTGCCAGCAGTTACTCAGGGGCTCGGGGAGTGTACAATGAGCAGTTCTTC,CASSYSGARGVYNEQFF
-,TRBV28,few,TRBJ2-7,TGTGCCAGCAGTCTAACAGGGTTTCAGTCCTACGAGCAGTACTTC,CASSLTGFQSYEQYF
-,TRBV7-2,-,TRBJ2-5,TGTGCCAGCAGCTTAAGGGGGAGGGGGCAAGAGACCCAGTACTTC,CASSLRGRGQETQYF
TRBD2,TRBV7-8,-,TRBJ2-5,TGTGCCAGCAGCTTAGAGCGGGGATACGGGACCCAGTACTTC,CASSLERGYGTQYF
TRBD1,TRBV27,-,TRBJ2-7,TGTGCCAGCAGAAGACAGGGCGCCTACGAGCAGTACTTC,CASRRQGAYEQYF
TRBD2,TRBV19,-,TRBJ2-7,TGTGCCAGTAGTATGGGACTAGCGGAGTTGGTGCAGTACTTC,CASSMGLAELVQYF